This T cell receptor beta chain originates from a study of regulatory T cells in long-lasting Graves disease. Study results and limitations: Investigators studied peripheral blood only, not thyroid tissue. Persistent disease samples used TRBV28, TRBJ1-2 and TRBJ2-5 preferentially. Persistent cases of Graves' showed reduced TCR diversity relative to newly diagnosed patients.

The CDR3 totals 12 residues. Germline-derived CDR1 and CDR2 are SEHNR and FQNEAQ (reference sequence). Trimming cost V 8 bases and J 1 base, with 9 bases left between them. Concerning this clonotype: Its antigen remains unidentified.

Noted time point: persistent/refractory GD, antithyroid drugs over 5 years with positive TRAb. Scientists built the TCR library using RNA that was extracted from PBMCs. Relying on iRepertoire HTBI primers and Arm-PCR of CDR3 regions, the team built TCR beta libraries. Via MiXCR, TCRdb re-called the multiplex PCR reads, giving one row per CDR3 protein. The sample shows approximately 290,000 distinct CDR3 sequences, around a fifth of them seen only once. The starting material was peripheral blood mononuclear cells (PBMCs), obtained when the disease was refractory, from a patient treated with antithyroid drugs. This sequence joins TRBV7-9 and TRBJ2-7; D possibly matches TRBD1 or TRBD2 (5 bases each). The clonotype originates from a female donor with Graves disease. CDR3 nucleotide sequence: TGTGCCAGCCGGGGCCGTTCCTACGAGCAGTACTTC. Its translation: CASRGRSYEQYF.